The entry below gives a single T cell receptor beta chain sequence along with its context. Its cognate antigen is unknown. V lost 2 bases to trimming and J lost 5 bases, with 9 bases between them. The CDR3 consists of 13 residues. Looked up from germline, CDR1 is MNHNY and CDR2 is SVGAGI (reference sequence). These data come from a study of graft-versus-host responses after intestinal transplantation. Study details: Recipients had multivisceral, liver-intestinal, or isolated intestinal transplants. Uniformly, recipients were administered anti-thymocyte globulin induction with subsequent tacrolimus and steroids for roughly three years.

TCRdb's copy holds only in-frame clones and misses some; the assay was immunoSEQ multiplex PCR. The table includes about 92,000 clones, just over 90% detected once. Study-wide findings and caveats: In patients with graft-donor T cell macrochimerism, allograft graft-versus-host to host-versus-graft clonal ratios were high. An association linked early post-transplant HvG declines with peak circulating GvH clone levels.

Source: unstimulated CD8+ T cells sorted from spleen or lymph node cells, taken before intestinal transplant. The rearrangement uses TRBV6-6 and TRBJ1-2; tentative D call: TRBD1 (6 bases). This TCR was sampled from a human donor who received an intestinal transplant. This CDR3 is CASSYQGNYGYTF. The CDR3 DNA sequence: TGTGCCAGCAGTTACCAGGGGAATTATGGCTACACCTTC.